The T cell receptor beta chain under discussion was sequenced for a study of early T cells in non-severe SARS-CoV-2 infection. TCRdb called the 5' RACE reads again in MiXCR, with one record for every CDR3 protein. The sample records some 39,000 distinct CDR3 sequences, under 7.5% being singletons. This clonotype was seen many times. This CDR3 has 13 amino acids. Trimming stripped 4 bases from V and 4 bases from J, with 10 bases between. Germline V CDR1 and CDR2: MNHEY, SVGEGT. This TCR came from an adult who was a healthcare worker with PCR-confirmed SARS-CoV-2 infection or an uninfected control (not recorded which). Sequencing was carried out using whole blood. The chain uses TRBV6-2 or TRBV6-3 and TRBJ1-2, with D possibly TRBD1 on 5 matching bases. CDR3 loop: CASSSDTRYGYTF. CDR3 sequence (DNA): TGTGCCAGCAGTTCGGACACACGCTATGGCTACACCTTC.